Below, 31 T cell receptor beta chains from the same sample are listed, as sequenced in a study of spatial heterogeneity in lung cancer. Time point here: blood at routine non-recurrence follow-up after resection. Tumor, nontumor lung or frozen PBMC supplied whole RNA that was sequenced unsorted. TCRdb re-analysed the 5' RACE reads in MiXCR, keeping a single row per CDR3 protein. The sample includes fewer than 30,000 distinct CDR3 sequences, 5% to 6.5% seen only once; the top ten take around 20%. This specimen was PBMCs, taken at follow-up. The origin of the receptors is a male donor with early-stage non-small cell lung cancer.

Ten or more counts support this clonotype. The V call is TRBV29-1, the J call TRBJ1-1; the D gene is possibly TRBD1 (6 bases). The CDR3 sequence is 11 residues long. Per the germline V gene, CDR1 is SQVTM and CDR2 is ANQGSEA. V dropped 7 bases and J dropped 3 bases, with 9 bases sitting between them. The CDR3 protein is CSGTGYTEAFF. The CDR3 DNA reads TGCAGCGGAACAGGGTACACTGAAGCTTTCTTT.

The CDR3 reads CASSSQGLGNTEAFF. The CDR3 bases are TGTGCCAGCAGTTCACAGGGGTTGGGGAACACTGAAGCTTTCTTT. J is TRBJ1-1 and V is TRBV7-9, with 7 positions matching TRBD1. CDR3 length: 15 residues. Unmatched junction bases numbered 8, after V lost 6 bases and J lost 1 base. Germline V gene data show CDR1 as SEHNR and CDR2 as FQNEAQ (reference sequence).

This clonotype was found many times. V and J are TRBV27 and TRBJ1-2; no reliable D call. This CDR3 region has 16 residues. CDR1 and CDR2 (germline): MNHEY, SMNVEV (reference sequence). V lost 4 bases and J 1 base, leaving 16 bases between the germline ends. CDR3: CASSSQLDGNNYGYTF. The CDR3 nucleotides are TGTGCCAGCAGTTCCCAACTCGACGGGAATAACTATGGCTACACCTTC.

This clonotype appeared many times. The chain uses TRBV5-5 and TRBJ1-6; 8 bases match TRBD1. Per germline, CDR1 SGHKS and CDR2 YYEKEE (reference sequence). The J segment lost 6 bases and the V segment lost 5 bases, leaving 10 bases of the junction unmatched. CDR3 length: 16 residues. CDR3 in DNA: TGTGCCAGCAGACCGACAGGGGCCGTTACTAATTCACCCCTCCACTTT. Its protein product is CASRPTGAVTNSPLHF.

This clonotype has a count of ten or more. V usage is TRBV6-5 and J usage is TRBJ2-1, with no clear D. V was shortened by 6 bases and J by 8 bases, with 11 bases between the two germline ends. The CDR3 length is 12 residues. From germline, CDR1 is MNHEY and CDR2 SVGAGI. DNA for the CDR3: TGTGCCAGCAGAGGAATGGTGGATGAGCAGTTCTTC. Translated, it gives CASRGMVDEQFF.

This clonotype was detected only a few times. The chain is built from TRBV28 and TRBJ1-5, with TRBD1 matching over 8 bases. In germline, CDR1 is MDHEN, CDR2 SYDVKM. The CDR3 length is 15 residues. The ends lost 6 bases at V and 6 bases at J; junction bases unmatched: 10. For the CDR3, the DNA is TGTGCCAGCAGCAGTACAGGGGGAGTAGTTCAGCCCCAGCATTTT. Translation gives CASSSTGGVVQPQHF.

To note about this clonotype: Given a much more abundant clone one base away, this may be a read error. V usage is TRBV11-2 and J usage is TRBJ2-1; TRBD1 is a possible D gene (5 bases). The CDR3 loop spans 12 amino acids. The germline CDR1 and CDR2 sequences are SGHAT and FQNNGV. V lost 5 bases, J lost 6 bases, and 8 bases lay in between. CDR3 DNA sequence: TGTGCCAGCAGCCAGGGCAGCAATGAGCAGTTCTTC. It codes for CASSQGSNEQFF.

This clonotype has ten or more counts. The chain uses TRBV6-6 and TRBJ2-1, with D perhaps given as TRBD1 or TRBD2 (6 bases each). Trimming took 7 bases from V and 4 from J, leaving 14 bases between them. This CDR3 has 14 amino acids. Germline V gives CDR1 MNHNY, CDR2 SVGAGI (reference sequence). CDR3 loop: CASTPGGSYNEQFF. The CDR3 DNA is TGTGCCAGCACCCCCGGGGGCAGTTACAATGAGCAGTTCTTC.

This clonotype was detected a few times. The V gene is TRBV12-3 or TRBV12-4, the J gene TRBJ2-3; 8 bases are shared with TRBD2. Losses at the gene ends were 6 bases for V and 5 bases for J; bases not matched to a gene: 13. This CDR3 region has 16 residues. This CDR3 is CASSPTQAGAGDTQYF. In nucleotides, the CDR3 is TGTGCCAGCAGCCCAACCCAAGCGGGGGCGGGAGATACGCAGTATTTT.

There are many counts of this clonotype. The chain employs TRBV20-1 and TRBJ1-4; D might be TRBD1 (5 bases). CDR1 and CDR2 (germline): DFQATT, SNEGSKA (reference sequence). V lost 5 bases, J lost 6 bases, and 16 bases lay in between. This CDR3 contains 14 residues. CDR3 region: CSASRDSADEKLFF. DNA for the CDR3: TGCAGTGCTTCGAGGGACTCAGCGGATGAAAAACTGTTTTTT.

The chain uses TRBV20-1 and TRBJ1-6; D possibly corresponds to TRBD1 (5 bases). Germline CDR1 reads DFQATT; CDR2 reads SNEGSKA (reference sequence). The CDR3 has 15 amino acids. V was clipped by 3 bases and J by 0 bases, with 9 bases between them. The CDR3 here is CSARTGGSYNSPLHF. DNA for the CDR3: TGCAGTGCTAGGACGGGGGGCTCCTATAATTCACCCCTCCACTTT.

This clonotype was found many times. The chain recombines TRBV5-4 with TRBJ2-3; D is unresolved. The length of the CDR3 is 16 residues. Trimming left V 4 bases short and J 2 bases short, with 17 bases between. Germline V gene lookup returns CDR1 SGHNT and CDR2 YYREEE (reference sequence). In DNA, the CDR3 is TGTGCCAGCAGCGTCGACCAGCGCCCCCCCACAGATACGCAGTATTTT. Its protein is CASSVDQRPPTDTQYF.

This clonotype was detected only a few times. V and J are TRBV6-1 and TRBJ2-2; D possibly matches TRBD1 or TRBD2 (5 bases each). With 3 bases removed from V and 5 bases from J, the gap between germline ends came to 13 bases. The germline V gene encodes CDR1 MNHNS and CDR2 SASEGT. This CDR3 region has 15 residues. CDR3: CASSDWGYRTGELFF. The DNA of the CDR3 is TGTGCCAGCAGTGATTGGGGGTATAGGACCGGGGAGCTGTTTTTT.

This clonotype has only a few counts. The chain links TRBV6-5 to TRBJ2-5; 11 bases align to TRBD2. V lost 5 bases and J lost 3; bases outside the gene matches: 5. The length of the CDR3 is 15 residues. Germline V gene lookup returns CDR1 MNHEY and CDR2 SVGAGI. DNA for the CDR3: TGTGCCAGCAGTCGTAGCGGGGGGGCGGAAGAGACCCAGTACTTC. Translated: CASSRSGGAEETQYF.

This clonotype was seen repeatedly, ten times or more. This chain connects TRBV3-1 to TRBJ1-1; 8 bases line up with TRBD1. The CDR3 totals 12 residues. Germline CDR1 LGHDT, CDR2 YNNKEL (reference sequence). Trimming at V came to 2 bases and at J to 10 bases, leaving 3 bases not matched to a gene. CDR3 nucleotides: TGTGCCAGCAGCCAAACGCAGGGGGCAGCTTTCTTT. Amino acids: CASSQTQGAAFF.

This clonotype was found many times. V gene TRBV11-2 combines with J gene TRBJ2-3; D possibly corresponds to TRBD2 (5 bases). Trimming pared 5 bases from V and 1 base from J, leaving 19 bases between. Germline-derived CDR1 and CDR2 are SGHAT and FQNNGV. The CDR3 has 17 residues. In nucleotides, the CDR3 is TGTGCCAGCAGCCCTCCTAAGCGGCGGCCCGGCACAGATACGCAGTATTTT. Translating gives CASSPPKRRPGTDTQYF.

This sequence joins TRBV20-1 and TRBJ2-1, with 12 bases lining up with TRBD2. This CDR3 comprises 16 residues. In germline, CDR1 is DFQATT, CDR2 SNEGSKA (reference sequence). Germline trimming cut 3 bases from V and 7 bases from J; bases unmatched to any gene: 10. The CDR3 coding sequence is TGCAGTGCTAGGGTTTTCTCTAGCGGGAGGGAGAATGAGCAGTTCTTC. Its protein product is CSARVFSSGRENEQFF.

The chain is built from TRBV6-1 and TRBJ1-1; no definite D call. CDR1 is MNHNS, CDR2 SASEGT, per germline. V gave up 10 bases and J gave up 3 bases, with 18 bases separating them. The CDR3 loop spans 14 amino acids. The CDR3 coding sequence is TGTGCCACCAAACAAAACCCATGGGACACTGAAGCTTTCTTT. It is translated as CATKQNPWDTEAFF.

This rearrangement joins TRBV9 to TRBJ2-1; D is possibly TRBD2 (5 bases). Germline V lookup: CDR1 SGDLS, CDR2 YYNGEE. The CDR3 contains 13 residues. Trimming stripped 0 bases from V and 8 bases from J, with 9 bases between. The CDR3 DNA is TGTGCCAGCAGCGTAGAACTCGGGGATGAGCAGTTCTTC. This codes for CASSVELGDEQFF.

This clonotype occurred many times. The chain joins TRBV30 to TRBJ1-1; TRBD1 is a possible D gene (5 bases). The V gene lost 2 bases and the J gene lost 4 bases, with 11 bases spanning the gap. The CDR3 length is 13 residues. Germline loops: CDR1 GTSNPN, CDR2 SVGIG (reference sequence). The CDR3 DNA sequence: TGTGCCTGGAGTCGGGGACCCGGCACTGAAGCTTTCTTT. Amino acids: CAWSRGPGTEAFF.

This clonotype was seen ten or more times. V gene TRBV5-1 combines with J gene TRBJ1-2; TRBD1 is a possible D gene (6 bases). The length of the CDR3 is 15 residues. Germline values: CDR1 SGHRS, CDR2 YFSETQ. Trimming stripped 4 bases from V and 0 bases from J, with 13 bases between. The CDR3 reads CASSHGQPTNYGYTF. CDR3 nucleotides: TGCGCCAGCAGCCACGGACAGCCGACTAACTATGGCTACACCTTC.

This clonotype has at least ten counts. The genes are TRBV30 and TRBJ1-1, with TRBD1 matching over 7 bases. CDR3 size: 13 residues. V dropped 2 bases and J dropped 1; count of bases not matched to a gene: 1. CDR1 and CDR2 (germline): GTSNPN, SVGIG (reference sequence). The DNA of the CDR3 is TGTGCCTGGAGTTGGGACAGGAACACTGAAGCTTTCTTT. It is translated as CAWSWDRNTEAFF.

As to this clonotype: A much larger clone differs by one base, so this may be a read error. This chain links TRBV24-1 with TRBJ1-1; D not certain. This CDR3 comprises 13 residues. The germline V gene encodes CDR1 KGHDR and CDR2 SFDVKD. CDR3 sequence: CATSEYGSTEPFF. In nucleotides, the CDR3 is TGTGCCACCAGTGAGTATGGTAGCACTGAACCTTTCTTT.

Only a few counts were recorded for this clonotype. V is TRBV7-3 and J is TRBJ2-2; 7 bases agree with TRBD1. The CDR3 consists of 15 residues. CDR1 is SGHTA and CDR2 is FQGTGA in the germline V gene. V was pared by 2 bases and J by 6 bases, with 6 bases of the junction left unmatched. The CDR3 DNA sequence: TGTGCCAGCAGCTTAGGTCTCGGGACAGCCGGGGAGCTGTTTTTT. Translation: CASSLGLGTAGELFF.

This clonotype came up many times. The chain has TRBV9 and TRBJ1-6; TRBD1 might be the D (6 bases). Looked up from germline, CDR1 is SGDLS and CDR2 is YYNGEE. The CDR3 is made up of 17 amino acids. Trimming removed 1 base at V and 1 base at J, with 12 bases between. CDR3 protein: CASSVRGGSSYNSPLHF. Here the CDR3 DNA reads TGTGCCAGCAGCGTACGAGGGGGGAGTTCCTATAATTCACCCCTCCACTTT.

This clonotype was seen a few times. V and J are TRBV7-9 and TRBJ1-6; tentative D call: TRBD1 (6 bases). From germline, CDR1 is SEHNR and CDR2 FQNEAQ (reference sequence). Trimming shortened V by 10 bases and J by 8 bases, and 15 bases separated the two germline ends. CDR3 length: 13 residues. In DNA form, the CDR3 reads TGTGCCATCAGAGGGGCAGGGGATTCACCCCTCCACTTT. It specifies CAIRGAGDSPLHF. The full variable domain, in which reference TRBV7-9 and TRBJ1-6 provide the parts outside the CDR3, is DTGVSQNPRHKITKRGQNVTFRCDPISEHNRLYWYRQTLGQGPEFLTYFQNEAQLEKSRLLSDRFSAERPKGSFSTLEIQRTEQGDSAMYLCAIRGAGDSPLHFGNGTRLTVT.

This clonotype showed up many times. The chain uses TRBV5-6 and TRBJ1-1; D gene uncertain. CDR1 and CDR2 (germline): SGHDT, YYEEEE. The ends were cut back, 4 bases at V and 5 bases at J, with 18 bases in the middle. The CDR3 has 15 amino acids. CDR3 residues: CASSPTGSGGTEAFF. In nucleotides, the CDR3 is TGTGCCAGCAGCCCAACCGGATCGGGAGGAACTGAAGCTTTCTTT.

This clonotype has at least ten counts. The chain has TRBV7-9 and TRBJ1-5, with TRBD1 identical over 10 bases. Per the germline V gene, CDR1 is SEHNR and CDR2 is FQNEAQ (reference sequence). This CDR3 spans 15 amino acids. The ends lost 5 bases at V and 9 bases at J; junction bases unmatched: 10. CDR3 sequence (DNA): TGTGCCAGCAGCCCGACAGGGGGCGAGGGGAGGCCCCAGCATTTT. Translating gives CASSPTGGEGRPQHF.

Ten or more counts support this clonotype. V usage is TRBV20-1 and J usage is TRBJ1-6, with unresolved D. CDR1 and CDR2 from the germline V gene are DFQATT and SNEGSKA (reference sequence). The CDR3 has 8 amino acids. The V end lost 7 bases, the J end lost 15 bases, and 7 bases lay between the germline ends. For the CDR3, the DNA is TGCAGTGTGGCAGACCTCCACTTT. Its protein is CSVADLHF.

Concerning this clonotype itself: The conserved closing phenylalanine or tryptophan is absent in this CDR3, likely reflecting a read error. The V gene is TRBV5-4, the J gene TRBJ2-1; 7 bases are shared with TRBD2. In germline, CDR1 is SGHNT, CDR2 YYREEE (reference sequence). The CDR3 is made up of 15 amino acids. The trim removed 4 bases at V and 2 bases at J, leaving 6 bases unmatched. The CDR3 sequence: CASSVPLAAYNEQFS. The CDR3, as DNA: TGTGCCAGCAGCGTTCCCCTAGCGGCCTACAATGAGCAGTTCTCC.

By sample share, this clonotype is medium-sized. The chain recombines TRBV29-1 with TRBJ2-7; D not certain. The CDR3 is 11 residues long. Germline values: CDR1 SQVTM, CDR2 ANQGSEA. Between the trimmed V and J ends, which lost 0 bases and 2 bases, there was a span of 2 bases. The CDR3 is CSVEDPYEQYF. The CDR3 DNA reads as TGCAGCGTTGAAGATCCCTACGAGCAGTACTTC.